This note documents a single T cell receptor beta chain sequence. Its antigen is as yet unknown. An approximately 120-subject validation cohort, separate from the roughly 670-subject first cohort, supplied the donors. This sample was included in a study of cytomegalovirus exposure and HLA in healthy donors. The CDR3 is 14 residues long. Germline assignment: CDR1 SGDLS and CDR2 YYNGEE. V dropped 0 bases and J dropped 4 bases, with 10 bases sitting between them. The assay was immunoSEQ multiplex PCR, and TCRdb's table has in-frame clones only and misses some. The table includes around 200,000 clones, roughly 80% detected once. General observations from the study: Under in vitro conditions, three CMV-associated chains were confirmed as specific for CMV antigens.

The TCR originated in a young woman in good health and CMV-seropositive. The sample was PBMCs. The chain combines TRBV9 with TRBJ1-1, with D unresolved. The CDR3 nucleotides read TGTGCCAGCAGCGTAGTAGTAGTCTTCACTGAAGCTTTCTTT. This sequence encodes CASSVVVVFTEAFF. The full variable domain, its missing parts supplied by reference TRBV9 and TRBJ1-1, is DSGVTQTPKHLITATGQRVTLRCSPRSGDLSVYWYQQSLDQGLQFLIQYYNGEERAKGNILERFSAQQFPDLHSELNLSSLELGDSALYFCASSVVVVFTEAFFGQGTRLTVV.